The present T cell receptor beta chain was sequenced within a study of blood T cell repertoires in COVID-19. Study at large: Material from acute and convalescent COVID-19 was sourced from the United States, Italy and Spain. Sources were T cells, B-cell-depleted T cells, or PBMCs; the material itself was cDNA or gDNA.

Original methodology: Nucleated cell number was recorded as an estimate derived from reference gene primer amplification. Repertoires were generated with immunoSEQ multiplex PCR, while TCRdb's copy carries only in-frame clones and drops some. V, J and clone size are those of that table, while D and trimming were read from the DNA. This table holds fewer than 250,000 clones, around 85% found once. In its sample, this clone was seen once. Trimming left V 4 bases short and J 2 bases short, with 17 bases between. Germline CDR1 is SGHTA and CDR2 is FQGTGA. This CDR3 contains 16 residues. The chain employs TRBV7-3 and TRBJ2-5; possibly TRBD2 for D (7 bases). Sequenced: peripheral blood. The sequence was obtained from a man aged 35 to 55 with acute or convalescent COVID-19. CDR3 loop: CASSSSPGEGQETQYF. As DNA, the CDR3 is TGTGCCAGCAGCTCAAGTCCAGGGGAGGGACAAGAGACCCAGTACTTC.